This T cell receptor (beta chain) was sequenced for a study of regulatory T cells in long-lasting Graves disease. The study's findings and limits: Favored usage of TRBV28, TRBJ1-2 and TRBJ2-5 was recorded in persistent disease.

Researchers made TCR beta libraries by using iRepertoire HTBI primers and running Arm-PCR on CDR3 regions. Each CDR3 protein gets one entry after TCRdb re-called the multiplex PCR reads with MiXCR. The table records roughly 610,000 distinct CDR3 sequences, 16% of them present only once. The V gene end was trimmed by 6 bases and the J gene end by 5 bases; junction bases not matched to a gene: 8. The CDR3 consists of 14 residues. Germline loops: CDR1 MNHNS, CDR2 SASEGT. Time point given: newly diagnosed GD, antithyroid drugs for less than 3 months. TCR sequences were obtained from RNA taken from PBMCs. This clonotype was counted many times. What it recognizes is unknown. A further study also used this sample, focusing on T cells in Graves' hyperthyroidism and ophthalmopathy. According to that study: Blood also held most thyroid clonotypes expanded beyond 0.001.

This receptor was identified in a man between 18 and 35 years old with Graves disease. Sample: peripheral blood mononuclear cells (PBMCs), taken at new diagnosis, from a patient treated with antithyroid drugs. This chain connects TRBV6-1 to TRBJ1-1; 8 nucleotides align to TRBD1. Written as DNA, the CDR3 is TGTGCCAGCAGCCCGGACAGGGAGTTAACTGAAGCTTTCTTT. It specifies CASSPDRELTEAFF.